This entry lists 3 T cell receptor beta chains sequenced from one sample in a study of Ad26.COV2.S vaccination and SARS-CoV-2 variants. Treatment: 15 to 20 received Ad26.COV2.S at low or high dose, single or two shots; about 5 received placebo; per-sample allocation not given. On day 63 after the first injection, vaccine and placebo recipients gave samples. Produced via immunoSEQ multiplex PCR; TCRdb's table is partial and in-frame only. The table has some 340,000 clones, approximately 86% seen once. The sample consisted of peripheral blood, taken in a trial of Ad26.COV2.S vaccine versus placebo. Receptors originate from a person aged 18 to 59 who received the Ad26.COV2.S COVID-19 vaccine or a placebo.

This clone was seen a single time. This rearrangement joins TRBV5-4 to TRBJ2-1; 12 bases map to TRBD2. The CDR3 is 18 amino acids. V lost 0 bases and J lost 4; bases outside the gene matches: 8. CDR1 is SGHNT, CDR2 YYREEE, per germline (reference sequence). In DNA form, the CDR3 reads TGTGCCAGCAGCTTGGGCCCACTAGCGGGGGGCCTATACAATGAGCAGTTCTTC. The encoded protein is CASSLGPLAGGLYNEQFF.

The chain recombines TRBV6-5 with TRBJ2-5; possibly TRBD1 for D (6 bases). Per germline, CDR1 MNHEY and CDR2 SVGAGI. CDR3 size: 12 residues. Between the trimmed V and J ends, which lost 8 bases and 4 bases, there was a span of 11 bases. This CDR3 reads CASLQGGETQYF. Written as DNA, the CDR3 is TGTGCCAGCCTACAGGGTGGAGAGACCCAGTACTTC.

The chain couples TRBV19 to TRBJ2-7, with 8 bases aligning to TRBD1. The germline V gene has CDR1 LNHDA and CDR2 SQIVND (reference sequence). The trim removed 4 bases at V and 5 bases at J, leaving 10 bases unmatched. CDR3 length equals 15 residues. CDR3 loop: CASSTLHTGGHEQYF. CDR3 nucleotides: TGTGCCAGTAGTACCCTTCATACAGGGGGGCACGAGCAGTACTTC.